The source of this T cell receptor beta chain is a study of T cells in Graves' hyperthyroidism and ophthalmopathy. Study-wide findings and caveats: Blood also carried most thyroid clonotypes expanded above 0.001.

CDR1 and CDR2 (germline): DFQATT, SNEGSKA (reference sequence). The CDR3 has 11 residues. V lost 5 bases to trimming and J lost 2 bases, with 7 bases between them. Amplification of TCR beta CDR3 regions used RNA as the template. HTBI primers drove first-round RT-PCR of the TCR CDR3. MiXCR, run by TCRdb on the multiplex PCR reads, gives a single entry per CDR3 protein. Altogether about 700,000 distinct CDR3 sequences are present, approximately 42% being singletons, with the ten largest covering about 7.7%. Uncontrolled infection, other autoimmune disease, pregnancy or lactation led to exclusion. This clonotype was seen repeatedly, ten times or more. Its antigen is as yet unknown.

The sequencing sample was made of peripheral blood or thyroid tissue (not recorded which). The chain has TRBV20-1 and TRBJ2-7; D might be TRBD2 (5 bases). The TCR originated in an adult man with Graves' disease, either hyperthyroidism or ophthalmopathy (not recorded which). The CDR3 loop reads CSASGTYEQYF. The CDR3 DNA is TGCAGTGCTTCCGGGACCTACGAGCAGTACTTC.